These 15 T cell receptor beta chains were sequenced from one sample in a study of shared clonotypes between healthy human individuals. The assay was immunoSEQ multiplex PCR, and TCRdb's table has in-frame clones only and misses some. The table has under 1,100,000 clones, about three quarters seen once. Sequencing was carried out using memory CD4+ T cells sorted from blood. The subset here: CD45RA-negative fraction. Receptors were obtained from a man younger than 35 in good health.

This clone has only one observation. V usage is TRBV19 and J usage is TRBJ2-2; no definite D call. The CDR3 sequence is 11 residues long. The germline V gene encodes CDR1 LNHDA and CDR2 SQIVND (reference sequence). Trimming took 9 bases from V and 3 from J, leaving 5 bases between them. Here the CDR3 reads CASLYTGELFF. As DNA, the CDR3 is TGTGCCAGCCTCTACACCGGGGAGCTGTTTTTT.

The chain combines TRBV19 with TRBJ2-1, with 13 bases identical to TRBD2. V trimming: 6 bases; J trimming: 9 bases; junction bases outside the gene matches: 11. This CDR3 region has 16 residues. Germline V gene data show CDR1 as LNHDA and CDR2 as SQIVND (reference sequence). This CDR3 is CASRFPGLAGDSEQFF. The DNA for the CDR3 is TGTGCCAGTAGATTCCCCGGACTAGCGGGAGATAGTGAGCAGTTCTTC.

This rearrangement joins TRBV7-2 to TRBJ2-7; D is perhaps TRBD2 (6 bases). Germline values: CDR1 SGHTA, CDR2 FQGNSA. The CDR3 loop spans 17 amino acids. V dropped 3 bases and J dropped 4 bases, with 22 bases sitting between them. CDR3 sequence reads: CASSLVGSSAMPYEQYF. CDR3 bases: TGTGCCAGCAGCTTGGTCGGTTCTAGCGCGATGCCATACGAGCAGTACTTC.

This clone was detected only a few times. The V and J genes are TRBV9 and TRBJ2-6; weak D call: TRBD2 (5 bases). The V gene lost 4 bases and the J gene lost 3 bases, with 11 bases spanning the gap. CDR3 length equals 15 residues. Per germline, CDR1 SGDLS and CDR2 YYNGEE. CDR3 sequence reads: CASSSGSIGANVLTF. CDR3 DNA: TGTGCCAGCAGCTCGGGGTCTATTGGGGCCAACGTCCTGACTTTC.

The table lists this clone with a few counts. The chain recombines TRBV28 with TRBJ2-7; D gene ambiguous. V was trimmed by 3 bases and J by 4 bases, leaving 10 bases between them. The CDR3 totals 13 residues. Germline loops: CDR1 MDHEN, CDR2 SYDVKM. The CDR3 here is CASSLETKYEQYF. CDR3 DNA: TGTGCCAGCAGTTTGGAGACAAAATACGAGCAGTACTTC.

In its sample, this clone was seen a few times. Other DNA sequences in this sample translate to the same CDR3. The chain joins TRBV18 to TRBJ2-1; 10 bases are a match to TRBD1. The CDR3 is 13 residues long. V shed 4 bases and J 7 bases; nucleotides not matched to a gene: 1. Germline V gene data show CDR1 as KGHSH and CDR2 as LQKENI. Here the CDR3 reads CASSRGQGNEQFF. CDR3 DNA sequence: TGTGCCAGCTCACGGGGACAGGGGAATGAGCAGTTCTTC.

This clone has ten or more counts. The chain employs TRBV9 and TRBJ1-1; D gene unclear. Germline-derived CDR1 and CDR2 are SGDLS and YYNGEE. The V and J ends lost 4 bases and 5 bases respectively, with 15 bases between them. This CDR3 is 14 amino acids long. The DNA for the CDR3 is TGTGCCAGCAGCCCGACGGTGATGGGGACTGAAGCTTTCTTT. It encodes CASSPTVMGTEAFF.

Here the CDR3 reads CASTTAGGHYNEQFF. CDR3 DNA: TGTGCCAGCACTACAGCCGGGGGGCATTACAATGAGCAGTTCTTC. The genes are TRBV25-1 and TRBJ2-1, with a possible D match to TRBD2 (7 bases). Germline CDR1 is MGHDK and CDR2 is SYGVNS. Deletions cut 7 bases from V and 4 bases from J, with 17 bases between. This CDR3 has 15 residues.

The rearrangement uses TRBV7-2 and TRBJ2-3, with a possible D match to TRBD1 (5 bases). V was trimmed by 7 bases and J by 3 bases, leaving 23 bases between them. The CDR3 runs 17 residues. Looked up from germline, CDR1 is SGHTA and CDR2 is FQGNSA. The CDR3 reads CASTPIGQGHGTDTQYF. Here the CDR3 DNA reads TGTGCCAGCACGCCCATCGGACAAGGGCACGGAACAGATACGCAGTATTTT.

The chain is built from TRBV7-3 and TRBJ2-3; TRBD2 might be the D (5 bases). Trimming stripped 8 bases from V and 1 base from J, with 7 bases between. The CDR3 length is 12 residues. Germline V gene sequence: CDR1 SGHTA, CDR2 FQGTGA. CDR3 in DNA: TGTGCCAGCGGGAGTGGCACAGATACGCAGTATTTT. Amino acids: CASGSGTDTQYF.

V gene TRBV28 combines with J gene TRBJ2-1, with 10 bases lining up with TRBD1. The CDR3 loop spans 16 amino acids. CDR1 MDHEN and CDR2 SYDVKM come from the germline V gene. The V segment lost 1 base and the J segment 3 bases; nucleotides outside the gene matches: 3. The CDR3 is CASSLLGTGDYNEQFF. CDR3 sequence (DNA): TGTGCCAGCAGTTTATTGGGGACAGGGGACTACAATGAGCAGTTCTTC.

The chain employs TRBV2 and TRBJ1-2; 7 positions agree with TRBD1. Unmatched junction bases numbered 7, after V lost 6 bases and J lost 0 bases. Germline V gene lookup returns CDR1 SNHLY and CDR2 FYNNEI. This CDR3 region has 15 residues. Here the CDR3 reads CASSETGAANYGYTF. In nucleotides, the CDR3 is TGTGCCAGCAGCGAAACAGGGGCCGCTAACTATGGCTACACCTTC.

The chain couples TRBV7-2 to TRBJ1-2; 9 bases line up with TRBD1. J gave up 2 bases and V 1 base, and 2 bases lay outside the gene matches. The CDR3 has 15 residues. Germline loops: CDR1 SGHTA, CDR2 FQGNSA. Here the CDR3 reads CASSLGGTGNYGYTF. The CDR3 bases are TGTGCCAGCAGCTTAGGGGGGACAGGGAACTATGGCTACACCTTC.

CDR3 DNA sequence: TGCGCCAGCGGAGACCGGGACAGGGGGCCCTACGAGCAGTACTTC. Translating gives CASGDRDRGPYEQYF. The rearrangement links TRBV5-1 to TRBJ2-7, with 12 bases matching TRBD1. The CDR3 is 15 amino acids. V shed 7 bases and J 2 bases; nucleotides not matched to a gene: 7. Germline V gene data show CDR1 as SGHRS and CDR2 as YFSETQ. The variable domain in full, with the rest retrieved from reference TRBV5-1 and TRBJ2-7, is KAGVTQTPRYLIKTRGQQVTLSCSPISGHRSVSWYQQTPGQGLQFLFEYFSETQRNKGNFPGRFSGRQFSNSRSEMNVSTLELGDSALYLCASGDRDRGPYEQYFGPGTRLTVT.

This clone has only a few counts. The rearrangement joins TRBV10-3 to TRBJ2-1; D unresolved. V gave up 5 bases and J gave up 0 bases, with 11 bases separating them. Germline V gene lookup returns CDR1 ENHRY and CDR2 SYGVKD. The CDR3 spans 15 residues. The CDR3 nucleotides are TGTGCCATCAGTTTCGAACCGAGCTCCTACAATGAGCAGTTCTTC. The encoded protein is CAISFEPSSYNEQFF.